This T cell receptor (beta chain) was identified in a study of T cell therapy after organ transplantation. The overall study: Eight of the ten patients were clinical responders. Whole-study results and caveats: Post-therapy CD8 clonality change correlated inversely with pretherapy clonality. In nonresponders, large pretherapy expansions changed minimally after therapy.

For this clone: The antigen remains undetermined.

Repertoires were generated with immunoSEQ multiplex PCR, while TCRdb's copy carries only in-frame clones and drops some. The sample gives a few thousand clones, approximately 74% of which show up once; 25% to 35% is in the top ten. The sample's time point: 20-29 weeks after completion of therapy. V gave up 1 base and J gave up 5 bases; unmatched junction bases: 5. Germline V gene data show CDR1 as SEHNR and CDR2 as FQNEAQ (reference sequence). The CDR3 has 14 residues. This clonotype was sampled from a human patient who had received a solid organ transplant and had CMV disease. Some T cells may be graft donor cells. The sample consisted of CD8+ T cells from blood, taken after autologous CMV-specific T cell therapy. The chain joins TRBV7-9 to TRBJ2-7; 7 positions agree with TRBD1. This chain's CDR3 is CASSLGDSPHEQYF. The CDR3 DNA sequence: TGTGCCAGCAGCTTAGGGGACAGTCCCCACGAGCAGTACTTC.